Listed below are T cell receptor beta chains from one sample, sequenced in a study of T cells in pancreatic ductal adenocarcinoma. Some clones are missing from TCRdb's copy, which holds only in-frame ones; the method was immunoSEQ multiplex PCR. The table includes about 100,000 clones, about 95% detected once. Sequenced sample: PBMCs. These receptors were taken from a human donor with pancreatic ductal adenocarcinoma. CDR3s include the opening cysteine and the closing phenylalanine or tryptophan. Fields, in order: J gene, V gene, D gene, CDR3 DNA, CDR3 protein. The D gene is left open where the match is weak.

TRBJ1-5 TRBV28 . TGTGCCAGCAGTTTAACCGACAGGTACCGATGGCCCCAGCATTTT CASSLTDRYRWPQHF
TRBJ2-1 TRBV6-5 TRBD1 TGTGCCAGCACCACCAGGGACAGGGGGACCTATGAGCAGTTCTTC CASTTRDRGTYEQFF
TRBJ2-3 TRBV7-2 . TGTGCCAGCAGCTTAGGTCTCAGAGATACGCAGTATTTT CASSLGLRDTQYF
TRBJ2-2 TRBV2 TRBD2 TGTGCCAGCATCCCTTCTAGCGGGGGGGCCGGGGAGCTGTTTTTT CASIPSSGGAGELFF
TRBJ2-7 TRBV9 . TGTGCCAGCAGCGGACTTGGTTCCTACGAGCAGTACTTC CASSGLGSYEQYF
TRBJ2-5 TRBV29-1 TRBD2 TGCAGCGGGGGCCTAGCGGGAGGGGGAGGAGAGACCCAGTACTTC CSGGLAGGGGETQYF
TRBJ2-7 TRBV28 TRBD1 TGTGCCAGCAGCCTTCTACAGGGGGCTCGGTACGAGCAGTACTTC CASSLLQGARYEQYF
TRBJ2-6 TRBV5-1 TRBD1 TGCGCCAGCAGCTTATCAGGGGGCGCTGGGGCCAACGTCCTGACTTTC CASSLSGGAGANVLTF
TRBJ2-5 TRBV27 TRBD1 TGTGCCAGCAGCGGACAGGGGGTTTGGGCCCAGTACTTC CASSGQGVWAQYF
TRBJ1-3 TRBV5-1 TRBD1 TGCGCCAGCAGCGACGGACAGGGGGCTGACACCATATATTTT CASSDGQGADTIYF
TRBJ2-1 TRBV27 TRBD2 TGTGCCAGCAAGATGGGACTAGCGGGAGGTAATGAGCAGTTCTTC CASKMGLAGGNEQFF
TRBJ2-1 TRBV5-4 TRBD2 TGTGCCAGCAGCTTCGGCGGGAGTCCCTACAATGAGCAGTTCTTC CASSFGGSPYNEQFF
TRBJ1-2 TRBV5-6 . TGTGCCAGCAGCGCGGAGGCGGTAGGCTATGGCTACACCTTC CASSAEAVGYGYTF
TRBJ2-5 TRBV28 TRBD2 TGTGCCAGCAGTGGGACTAGCACCATTCAAGAGACCCAGTACTTC CASSGTSTIQETQYF
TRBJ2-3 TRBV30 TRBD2 TGTGCCTGGAGTGTGGGGGGGAATTGGGTAACTAGCACAGATACGCAGTATTTT CAWSVGGNWVTSTDTQYF
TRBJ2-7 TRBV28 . TGTGCCAGCAGCCTGTTTCGATTCGGGCAGTACTTC CASSLFRFGQYF
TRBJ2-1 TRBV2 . TGTGCCAGCAATAGGGGCGGGGACAATGAGCAGTTCTTC CASNRGGDNEQFF
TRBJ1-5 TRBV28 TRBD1 TGTGCCAGCAGTCGGACAGGGGGAGCCTATAGCAATCAGCCCCAGCATTTT CASSRTGGAYSNQPQHF
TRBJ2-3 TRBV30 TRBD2 TGTGCCTGGGGACGGGAGGTGGTAGATACGCAGTATTTT CAWGREVVDTQYF
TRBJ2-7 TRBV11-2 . TGTGCCAGCAGCTTAGTTGGCGGGGACAGCTCGGACTACGAGCAGTACTTC CASSLVGGDSSDYEQYF